The 32 T cell receptor beta chains below were found in one sample sequenced in a study of blood T cell repertoires in COVID-19. Sequencing used immunoSEQ multiplex PCR; TCRdb keeps in-frame clones, though not all of them. The repertoire includes about 150,000 clones, approximately 78% of them detected once, and 6% sits in the top ten. Sample: PBMCs or T cells enriched from blood (not recorded which). Every receptor here comes from a woman in her fifties or sixties who had recovered from COVID-19.

This clone occurred once. The chain combines TRBV10-3 with TRBJ2-5, with 9 nucleotides matching TRBD2. The CDR3 loop spans 16 amino acids. CDR1 ENHRY and CDR2 SYGVKD come from the germline V gene. The V gene end was trimmed by 0 bases and the J gene end by 5 bases; junction bases not matched to a gene: 7. CDR3: CAISESRAGGAETQYF. As DNA, the CDR3 is TGTGCCATCAGTGAGTCAAGAGCGGGGGGTGCTGAGACCCAGTACTTC.

The chain is built from TRBV19 and TRBJ2-5, with D possibly TRBD1 on 8 matching bases. V was clipped by 1 base and J by 7 bases, with 13 bases between them. Per the germline V gene, CDR1 is LNHDA and CDR2 is SQIVND (reference sequence). This CDR3 contains 14 residues. The CDR3 is CASSIVSGTGTQYF. CDR3 in DNA: TGTGCCAGTAGTATAGTAAGCGGGACAGGGACCCAGTACTTC. The whole variable domain, remainder taken from reference TRBV19 and TRBJ2-5, is DGGITQSPKYLFRKEGQNVTLSCEQNLNHDAMYWYRQDPGQGLRLIYYSQIVNDFQKGDIAEGYSVSREKKESFPLTVTSAQKNPTAFYLCASSIVSGTGTQYFGPGTRLLVL.

V usage is TRBV6-5 and J usage is TRBJ1-5; the D gene is possibly TRBD1 (5 bases). Germline V gene sequence: CDR1 MNHEY, CDR2 SVGAGI. CDR3 length: 16 amino acids. Trimming left V 0 bases short and J 2 bases short, with 11 bases between. CDR3 amino acids: CASSYSGGGGNQPQHF. CDR3 coding DNA: TGTGCCAGCAGTTACTCGGGTGGAGGGGGCAATCAGCCCCAGCATTTT.

CDR3 nucleotides: TGTGCCAGCAGCGGAATAGCGGGAACAAGCTACAATGAGCAGTTCTTC. The encoded protein is CASSGIAGTSYNEQFF. J is TRBJ2-1 and V is TRBV9; 8 bases are a match to TRBD2. With V trimmed by 3 bases and J by 3 bases, 8 bases remained unmatched. This CDR3 has 16 amino acids. The V gene's germline CDR1 is SGDLS and CDR2 YYNGEE.

V gene TRBV19 combines with J gene TRBJ1-1; 8 positions agree with TRBD1. Trimming removed 6 bases from V and 3 bases from J; junction bases left unmatched: 15. This CDR3 contains 17 residues. CDR1 and CDR2 (germline): LNHDA, SQIVND (reference sequence). In DNA, the CDR3 is TGTGCCAGTAGCGTCGGCCCACACAGGGGGGGGGACACTGAAGCTTTCTTT. Protein sequence: CASSVGPHRGGDTEAFF.

The sample holds one count of this clone. The gene calls are TRBV30 and TRBJ1-4; the D gene is possibly TRBD1 (5 bases). Germline V gene lookup returns CDR1 GTSNPN and CDR2 SVGIG (reference sequence). The length of the CDR3 is 14 residues. Trimming shortened V by 2 bases and J by 4 bases, and 11 bases separated the two germline ends. CDR3 DNA sequence: TGTGCCTGGAGTTCAGGGCCCTATAATGAAAAACTGTTTTTT. The encoded protein is CAWSSGPYNEKLFF.

This clone was detected once. This chain joins TRBV4-2 and TRBJ2-7; 8 bases match TRBD1. V trimming: 1 base; J trimming: 6 bases; junction bases outside the gene matches: 8. The CDR3 spans 15 residues. In germline, CDR1 is LGHNA, CDR2 YNFKEQ. CDR3 sequence reads: CASSQGKSRGPEQYF. Here the CDR3 DNA reads TGTGCCAGCAGCCAAGGAAAGAGCAGGGGGCCCGAGCAGTACTTC.

The CDR3 bases are TGTGCCAGCAGCTTCGGACTTATATCTGGAAACACCATATATTTT. Its protein is CASSFGLISGNTIYF. This chain uses TRBV7-2 with TRBJ1-3, with unresolved D. The CDR3 sequence is 15 residues long. Trimming pared 3 bases from V and 1 base from J, leaving 10 bases between. The germline V gene has CDR1 SGHTA and CDR2 FQGNSA.

The chain recombines TRBV7-7 with TRBJ2-2, with TRBD1 matching 12 bases. J gave up 7 bases and V 6 bases, and 12 bases lay outside the gene matches. The germline V gene has CDR1 SSHAT and CDR2 FNYEAQ (reference sequence). There are 17 residues in the CDR3. CDR3: CASSRDRGPPTGGELFF. The CDR3 nucleotides read TGTGCCAGCAGTCGGGACAGGGGGCCTCCGACGGGCGGGGAGCTGTTTTTT.

This clone was seen only a few times. V gene TRBV20-1 combines with J gene TRBJ1-5; 9 bases fit TRBD1. V was clipped by 3 bases and J by 6 bases; unmatched bases: 6. Germline CDR1 and CDR2: DFQATT and SNEGSKA (reference sequence). This CDR3 is built from 14 residues. The CDR3 is CSASGDRDGQPQHF. Written as DNA, the CDR3 is TGCAGTGCTAGTGGGGACAGGGACGGTCAGCCCCAGCATTTT.

The chain carries TRBV28 and TRBJ1-1; possible D gene TRBD1, 6 bases. Germline CDR1 and CDR2: MDHEN and SYDVKM. Trimming took off 5 bases at V and 8 bases at J, with 15 bases between the two ends. This CDR3 is 13 amino acids long. The CDR3 loop reads CASSPDRTREAFF. DNA for the CDR3: TGTGCCAGCAGTCCGGACAGAACAAGGGAAGCTTTCTTT.

This clone was seen only a few times. The chain joins TRBV5-5 to TRBJ1-6; D gene ambiguous. Trimming removed 0 bases at V and 4 bases at J, with 11 bases between. This CDR3 spans 16 amino acids. CDR1 SGHKS and CDR2 YYEKEE come from the germline V gene (reference sequence). The CDR3 spells CASSLEGETYNSPLHF. The CDR3 coding sequence is TGTGCCAGCAGCTTGGAGGGAGAAACGTATAATTCACCCCTCCACTTT.

This clone was observed a few times. This sequence joins TRBV5-1 and TRBJ2-1, with D perhaps TRBD2 (6 bases). V was pared by 3 bases and J by 4 bases, with 20 bases between. The CDR3 runs to 17 residues. Germline CDR1 and CDR2: SGHRS and YFSETQ. CDR3 bases: TGCGCCAGCAGCTCGACTAGTGGGGGTGTGGGATACAATGAGCAGTTCTTC. It encodes CASSSTSGGVGYNEQFF. Using reference TRBV5-1 and TRBJ2-1 for the parts outside the CDR3, the full variable domain is KAGVTQTPRYLIKTRGQQVTLSCSPISGHRSVSWYQQTPGQGLQFLFEYFSETQRNKGNFPGRFSGRQFSNSRSEMNVSTLELGDSALYLCASSSTSGGVGYNEQFFGPGTRLTVL.

The CDR3 reads CASSIREPPLHF. CDR3 sequence (DNA): TGTGCCAGTAGTATCAGGGAACCACCCCTCCACTTT. The V call is TRBV19, the J call TRBJ1-6, with a weak D call TRBD1 (5 bases). Germline CDR1 and CDR2: LNHDA and SQIVND (reference sequence). The CDR3 has 12 amino acids. Trimming removed 3 bases at V and 11 bases at J, with 8 bases between.

The chain has TRBV29-1 and TRBJ1-2; 7 bases are shared with TRBD1. This CDR3 has 14 amino acids. Per the germline V gene, CDR1 is SQVTM and CDR2 is ANQGSEA. Germline trimming cut 4 bases from V and 6 bases from J; bases unmatched to any gene: 11. The CDR3, as DNA: TGCAGCGTTGCGCCACAGGGGTTAGCGGATGGCTACACCTTC. Its translation is CSVAPQGLADGYTF.

The chain has TRBV6-5 and TRBJ1-5, with 8 bases matching TRBD1. The CDR3 is made up of 14 amino acids. The germline CDR1 and CDR2 sequences are MNHEY and SVGAGI. Trimming took 5 bases from V and 2 from J; bases not matched to a gene: 2. The CDR3 DNA reads as TGTGCCAGCAGTACGACAGGGGGCAATCAGCCCCAGCATTTT. This gives the protein CASSTTGGNQPQHF.

The chain recombines TRBV6-2 or TRBV6-3 with TRBJ2-2; 8 bases fit TRBD2. V lost 0 bases, J lost 7 bases, and 7 bases stayed unmatched. Germline assignment: CDR1 MNHEY and CDR2 SVGEGT. The CDR3 length is 16 residues. CDR3 nucleotide sequence: TGTGCCAGCAGTTACTCTGCGGGGGGACAAAGCGGGGAGCTGTTTTTT. Amino acids: CASSYSAGGQSGELFF.

The chain has TRBV5-6 and TRBJ2-3, with D possibly being TRBD2 (6 bases). Germline V gene lookup returns CDR1 SGHDT and CDR2 YYEEEE. Trimming stripped 0 bases from V and 3 bases from J, with 11 bases between. This CDR3 has 15 residues. The CDR3 coding sequence is TGTGCCAGCAGCTTGGCGATTGCGGGGACAGATACGCAGTATTTT. As protein: CASSLAIAGTDTQYF. The full variable domain, completed using reference TRBV5-6 and TRBJ2-3, is DAGVTQSPTHLIKTRGQQVTLRCSPKSGHDTVSWYQQALGQGPQFIFQYYEEEERQRGNFPDRFSGHQFPNYSSELNVNALLLGDSALYLCASSLAIAGTDTQYFGPGTRLTVL.

The chain couples TRBV29-1 to TRBJ1-2, with TRBD1 identical over 7 bases. The length of the CDR3 is 14 residues. Germline V gives CDR1 SQVTM, CDR2 ANQGSEA. V shed 4 bases and J 2 bases; nucleotides not matched to a gene: 7. CDR3 protein: CSVVNTGENYGYTF. In nucleotides, the CDR3 is TGCAGCGTTGTGAATACAGGGGAGAACTATGGCTACACCTTC.

This chain joins TRBV3-1 (or the pseudogene TRBV3-2) and TRBJ1-1; 9 positions match TRBD1. CDR3 length: 14 residues. CDR1 and CDR2 from the germline V gene are LGHDT and YNNKEL (reference sequence). The V segment lost 3 bases and the J segment 7 bases; nucleotides outside the gene matches: 6. CDR3 DNA: TGTGCCAGCAGCCATCGACAGGGGGTGAGTGAAGCTTTCTTT. Translation gives CASSHRQGVSEAFF.

The chain is built from TRBV10-3 and TRBJ2-6; D is possibly TRBD1 (5 bases). V lost 0 bases and J 2 bases, leaving 8 bases between the germline ends. The CDR3 sequence is 16 residues long. In germline, CDR1 is ENHRY, CDR2 SYGVKD. The CDR3 region has the DNA TGTGCCATCAGTGAGTCGCGGACACCTGGGGCCAACGTCCTGACTTTC. As protein: CAISESRTPGANVLTF.

This clone appeared once. The chain uses TRBV20-1 and TRBJ2-7, with D hard to call. The V end lost 5 bases, the J end lost 1 base, and 6 bases lay between the germline ends. CDR1 is DFQATT and CDR2 is SNEGSKA in the germline V gene (reference sequence). The CDR3 sequence is 11 residues long. The CDR3 bases are TGCAGTGCTCTGACATCCTACGAGCAGTACTTC. Amino acid sequence: CSALTSYEQYF.

The chain is built from TRBV7-3 and TRBJ2-3; D might be TRBD2 (6 bases). V was cut by 5 bases and J by 0 bases, with 15 bases left in between. CDR3 length equals 16 residues. CDR1 is SGHTA and CDR2 is FQGTGA in the germline V gene. The CDR3 spells CASSTWGDRSTDTQYF. The CDR3 nucleotides are TGTGCCAGCAGCACATGGGGGGACCGTAGCACAGATACGCAGTATTTT.

This sequence joins TRBV13 and TRBJ2-5; the match to TRBD2 covers 8 bases. The CDR3 length is 16 residues. CDR1 is PRHDT, CDR2 FYEKMQ, per germline (reference sequence). V lost 5 bases, J lost 5 bases, and 13 bases stayed unmatched. The CDR3 reads CASSTREGPFVETQYF. CDR3 coding DNA: TGTGCCAGCAGCACCCGGGAGGGGCCGTTTGTGGAGACCCAGTACTTC.

V gene TRBV14 combines with J gene TRBJ2-6, with D possibly being TRBD2 (6 bases). Germline V lookup: CDR1 SGHDN, CDR2 FVKESK. The CDR3 is 12 residues long. V was shortened by 5 bases and J by 13 bases, with 12 bases between the two germline ends. The CDR3 protein is CASSFWRGVLTF. The CDR3 DNA reads TGTGCCAGCAGCTTTTGGCGGGGAGTCCTGACTTTC. Complete variable domain (other parts from reference TRBV14 and TRBJ2-6): EAGVTQFPSHSVIEKGQTVTLRCDPISGHDNLYWYRRVMGKEIKFLLHFVKESKQDESGMPNNRFLAERTGGTYSTLKVQPAELEDSGVYFCASSFWRGVLTFGAGSRLTVL.

The chain joins TRBV11-3 to TRBJ2-3; TRBD1 matches at 7 bases. Germline V gene data show CDR1 as SGHNT and CDR2 as YENEEA. Trimming cost V 5 bases and J 5 bases; bases outside gene matches: 7. The CDR3 runs 14 residues. CDR3 DNA sequence: TGTGCCAGCAGCCCCAGGACAGGTCAAGATACGCAGTATTTT. Translating it yields CASSPRTGQDTQYF.

V is TRBV4-1 and J is TRBJ1-2; D gene unclear. Germline CDR1 reads MGHRA; CDR2 reads YSYEKL. The CDR3 has 13 residues. The ends were cut back, 5 bases at V and 0 bases at J, with 7 bases in the middle. The CDR3 nucleotides are TGCGCCAGCAGCGACGGGACTAACTATGGCTACACCTTC. Its translation: CASSDGTNYGYTF.

The chain combines TRBV6-5 with TRBJ1-2, with D perhaps matching TRBD1 (5 bases). The germline gives CDR1 MNHEY, CDR2 SVGAGI. The V end was cut by 8 bases, the J end by 2 bases, with 15 bases between. The CDR3 covers 14 residues. The CDR3 DNA sequence: TGTGCCAGCGGTATAGGATCAGGGAACTATGGCTACACCTTC. Translated: CASGIGSGNYGYTF.

The chain is built from TRBV27 and TRBJ1-5; no definite D call. The CDR3 totals 13 residues. Germline CDR1 and CDR2: MNHEY and SMNVEV (reference sequence). V gave up 2 bases and J gave up 5 bases, with 7 bases separating them. The CDR3 loop reads CASSLNIYQPQHF. The CDR3 nucleotides read TGTGCCAGCAGTTTAAACATCTATCAGCCCCAGCATTTT.

The genes are TRBV5-4 and TRBJ2-3; the D gene is possibly TRBD2 (7 bases). Trimming stripped 0 bases from V and 3 bases from J, with 11 bases between. Germline assignment: CDR1 SGHNT and CDR2 YYREEE (reference sequence). The CDR3 has 15 amino acids. The chain's CDR3 is CASSLDRGATDTQYF. The CDR3 DNA sequence: TGTGCCAGCAGCTTGGATCGGGGGGCTACAGATACGCAGTATTTT.

The chain employs TRBV6-5 and TRBJ2-1; 13 nucleotides line up with TRBD2. Germline values: CDR1 MNHEY, CDR2 SVGAGI. The CDR3 covers 15 residues. V dropped 7 bases and J dropped 7; count of bases not matched to a gene: 7. CDR3 in amino acids: CASTLLAGGWNEQFF. The CDR3 DNA follows: TGTGCCAGCACCCTACTAGCGGGGGGGTGGAATGAGCAGTTCTTC.

The chain combines TRBV27 with TRBJ1-3; D is possibly TRBD1 (6 bases). This CDR3 is built from 16 residues. The V end was cut by 5 bases, the J end by 4 bases, with 18 bases between. Germline V lookup: CDR1 MNHEY, CDR2 SMNVEV (reference sequence). This chain's CDR3 is CASSLSVPGGGNTIYF. CDR3 DNA sequence: TGTGCCAGCAGTCTTTCCGTACCGGGGGGCGGAAACACCATATATTTT.